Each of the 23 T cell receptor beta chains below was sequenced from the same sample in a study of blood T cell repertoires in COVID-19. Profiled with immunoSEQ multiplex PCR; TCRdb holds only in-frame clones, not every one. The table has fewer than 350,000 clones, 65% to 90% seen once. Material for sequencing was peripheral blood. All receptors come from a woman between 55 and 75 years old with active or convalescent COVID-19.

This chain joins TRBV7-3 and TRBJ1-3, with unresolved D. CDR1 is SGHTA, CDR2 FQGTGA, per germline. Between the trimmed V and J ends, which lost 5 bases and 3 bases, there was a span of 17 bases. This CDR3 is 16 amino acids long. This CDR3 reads CASSAQLGHSGNTIYF. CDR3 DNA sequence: TGTGCCAGCAGCGCTCAACTAGGGCACAGTGGAAACACCATATATTTT.

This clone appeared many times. The CDR3 sequence: CASSYGGLQSGELFF. The CDR3, as DNA: TGTGCCAGCAGTTACGGGGGACTCCAGAGCGGGGAGCTGTTTTTT. The gene calls are TRBV6-5 and TRBJ2-2; a weak D match, TRBD2 (6 bases). The germline V and J ends were trimmed by 2 bases and 7 bases, with 14 bases remaining between them. CDR3 length equals 15 residues. Germline V CDR1 and CDR2: MNHEY, SVGAGI.

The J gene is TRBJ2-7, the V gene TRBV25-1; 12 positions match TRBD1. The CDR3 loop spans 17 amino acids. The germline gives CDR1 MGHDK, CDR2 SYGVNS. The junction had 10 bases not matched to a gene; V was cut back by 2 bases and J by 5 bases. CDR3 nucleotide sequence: TGTGCCAGCAGTGAAGGAACTCCGGGACAGGGGGCAGACGAGCAGTACTTC. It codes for CASSEGTPGQGADEQYF.

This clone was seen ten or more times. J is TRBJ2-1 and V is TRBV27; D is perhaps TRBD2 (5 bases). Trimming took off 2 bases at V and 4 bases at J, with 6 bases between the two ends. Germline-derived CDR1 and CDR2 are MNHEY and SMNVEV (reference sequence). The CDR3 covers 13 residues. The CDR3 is CASSLREYNEQFF. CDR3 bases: TGTGCCAGCAGTTTACGGGAATACAATGAGCAGTTCTTC.

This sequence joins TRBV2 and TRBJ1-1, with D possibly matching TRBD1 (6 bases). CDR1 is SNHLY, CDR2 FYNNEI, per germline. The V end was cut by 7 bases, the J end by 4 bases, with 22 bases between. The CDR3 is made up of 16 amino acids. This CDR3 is CASIFPPATGPTEAFF. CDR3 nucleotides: TGTGCCAGCATCTTTCCCCCCGCCACAGGGCCCACTGAAGCTTTCTTT.

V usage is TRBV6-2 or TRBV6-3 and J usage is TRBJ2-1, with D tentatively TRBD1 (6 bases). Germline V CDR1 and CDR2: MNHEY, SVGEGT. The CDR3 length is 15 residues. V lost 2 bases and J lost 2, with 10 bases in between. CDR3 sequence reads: CASSYPRQAYNEQFF. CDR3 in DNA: TGTGCCAGCAGTTACCCGAGACAGGCCTACAATGAGCAGTTCTTC.

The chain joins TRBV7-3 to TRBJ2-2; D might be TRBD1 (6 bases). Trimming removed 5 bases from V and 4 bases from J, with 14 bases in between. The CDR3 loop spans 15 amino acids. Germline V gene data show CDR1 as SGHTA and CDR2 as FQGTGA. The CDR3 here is CASSPTGHLTGELFF. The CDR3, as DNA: TGTGCCAGCAGCCCGACAGGCCACCTCACCGGGGAGCTGTTTTTT.

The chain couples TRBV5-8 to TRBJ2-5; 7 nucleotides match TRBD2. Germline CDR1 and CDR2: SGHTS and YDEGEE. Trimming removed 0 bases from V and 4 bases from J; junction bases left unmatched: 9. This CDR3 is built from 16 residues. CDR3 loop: CASSLGKRGRVETQYF. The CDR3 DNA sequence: TGTGCCAGCAGCTTGGGAAAGCGGGGCCGGGTAGAGACCCAGTACTTC.

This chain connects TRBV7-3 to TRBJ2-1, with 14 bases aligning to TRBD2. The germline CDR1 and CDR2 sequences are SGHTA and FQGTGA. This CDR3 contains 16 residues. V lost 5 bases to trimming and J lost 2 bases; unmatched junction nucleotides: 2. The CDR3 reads CASSMGLAGAYNEQFF. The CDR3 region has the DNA TGTGCCAGCAGCATGGGACTAGCGGGGGCCTACAATGAGCAGTTCTTC.

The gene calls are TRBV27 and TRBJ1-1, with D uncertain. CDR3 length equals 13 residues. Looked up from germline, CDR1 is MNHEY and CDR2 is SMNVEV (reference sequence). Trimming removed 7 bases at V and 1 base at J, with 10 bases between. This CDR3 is CASILRGNTEAFF. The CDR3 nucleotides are TGTGCCAGCATTCTCCGGGGGAACACTGAAGCTTTCTTT.

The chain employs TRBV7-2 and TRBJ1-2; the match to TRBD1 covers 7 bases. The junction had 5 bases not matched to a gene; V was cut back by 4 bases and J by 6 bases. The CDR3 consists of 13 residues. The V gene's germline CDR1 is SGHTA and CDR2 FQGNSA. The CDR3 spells CASSSYRGHGYTF. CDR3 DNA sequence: TGTGCCAGCAGCTCATACAGGGGTCATGGCTACACCTTC.

The CDR3 loop reads CACGRGSRTEAFF. Here the CDR3 DNA reads TGTGCCTGCGGGAGGGGAAGTAGGACTGAAGCTTTCTTT. The J gene is TRBJ1-1, the V gene TRBV6-5; D possibly corresponds to TRBD1 (5 bases). The CDR3 has 13 residues. Germline V gene sequence: CDR1 MNHEY, CDR2 SVGAGI. Trimming shortened V by 11 bases and J by 5 bases, and 18 bases separated the two germline ends.

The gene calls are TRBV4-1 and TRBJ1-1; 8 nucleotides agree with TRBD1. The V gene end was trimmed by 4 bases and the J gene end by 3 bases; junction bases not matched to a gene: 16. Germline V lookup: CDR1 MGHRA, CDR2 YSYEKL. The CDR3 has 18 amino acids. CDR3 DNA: TGCGCCAGCAGCCCACCCCCGGGACAGGTGGGGTCGGACACTGAAGCTTTCTTT. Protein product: CASSPPPGQVGSDTEAFF.

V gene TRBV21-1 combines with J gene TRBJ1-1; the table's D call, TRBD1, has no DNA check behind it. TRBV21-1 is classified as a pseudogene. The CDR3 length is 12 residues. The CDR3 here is CASILTGPEAFF. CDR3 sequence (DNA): TGTGCCAGCATCTTGACAGGACCTGAAGCTTTCTTT.

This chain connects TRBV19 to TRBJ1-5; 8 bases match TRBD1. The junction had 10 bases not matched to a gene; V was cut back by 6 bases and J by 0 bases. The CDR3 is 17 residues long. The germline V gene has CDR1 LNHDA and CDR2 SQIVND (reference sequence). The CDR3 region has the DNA TGTGCCAGTAGCGGGACAGGAGTACTGTATAGCAATCAGCCCCAGCATTTT. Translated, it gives CASSGTGVLYSNQPQHF.

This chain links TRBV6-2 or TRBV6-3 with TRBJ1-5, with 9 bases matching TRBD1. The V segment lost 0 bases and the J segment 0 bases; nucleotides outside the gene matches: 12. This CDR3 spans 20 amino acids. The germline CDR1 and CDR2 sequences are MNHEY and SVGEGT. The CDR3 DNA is TGTGCCAGCAGTTACTCTTATTCCGGGACAGGGTCCTATAGCAATCAGCCCCAGCATTTT. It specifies CASSYSYSGTGSYSNQPQHF.

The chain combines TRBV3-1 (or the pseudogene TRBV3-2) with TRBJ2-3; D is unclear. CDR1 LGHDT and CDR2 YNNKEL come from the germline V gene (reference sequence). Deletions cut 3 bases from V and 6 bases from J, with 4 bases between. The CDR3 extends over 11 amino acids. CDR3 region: CASSHEDTQYF. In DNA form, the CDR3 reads TGTGCCAGCAGCCATGAGGATACGCAGTATTTT.

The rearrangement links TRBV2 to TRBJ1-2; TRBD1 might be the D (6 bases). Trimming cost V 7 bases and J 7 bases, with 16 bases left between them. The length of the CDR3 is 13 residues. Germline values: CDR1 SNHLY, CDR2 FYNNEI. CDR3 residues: CASKDEGGRGYTF. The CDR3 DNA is TGTGCCAGCAAGGACGAAGGGGGTCGTGGCTACACCTTC.

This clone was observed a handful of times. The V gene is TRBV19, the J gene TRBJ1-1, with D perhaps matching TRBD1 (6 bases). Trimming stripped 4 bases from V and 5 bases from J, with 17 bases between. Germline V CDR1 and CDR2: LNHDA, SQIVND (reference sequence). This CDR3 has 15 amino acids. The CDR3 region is CASSTVQGGGTEAFF. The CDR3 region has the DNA TGTGCCAGTAGTACGGTACAGGGTGGAGGAACTGAAGCTTTCTTT.

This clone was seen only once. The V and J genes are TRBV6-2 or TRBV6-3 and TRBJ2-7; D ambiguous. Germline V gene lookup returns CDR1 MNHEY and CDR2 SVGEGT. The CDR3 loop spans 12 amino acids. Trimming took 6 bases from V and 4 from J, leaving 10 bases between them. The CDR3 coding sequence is TGTGCCAGCAGACCTTCGAGATACGAGCAGTACTTC. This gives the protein CASRPSRYEQYF.

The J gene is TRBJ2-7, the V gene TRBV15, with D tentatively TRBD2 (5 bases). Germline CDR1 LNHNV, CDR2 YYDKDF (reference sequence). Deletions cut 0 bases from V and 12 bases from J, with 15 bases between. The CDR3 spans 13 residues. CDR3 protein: CATSRDGGSGRYF. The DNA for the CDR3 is TGTGCCACCAGCAGAGATGGAGGTTCCGGTCGGTACTTC.

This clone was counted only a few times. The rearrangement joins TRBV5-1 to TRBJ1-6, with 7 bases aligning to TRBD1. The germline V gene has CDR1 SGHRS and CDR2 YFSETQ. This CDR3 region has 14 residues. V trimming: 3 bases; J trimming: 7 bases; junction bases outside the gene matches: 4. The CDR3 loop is CASSSGTVNSPLHF. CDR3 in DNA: TGCGCCAGCAGCTCCGGGACAGTAAATTCACCCCTCCACTTT.

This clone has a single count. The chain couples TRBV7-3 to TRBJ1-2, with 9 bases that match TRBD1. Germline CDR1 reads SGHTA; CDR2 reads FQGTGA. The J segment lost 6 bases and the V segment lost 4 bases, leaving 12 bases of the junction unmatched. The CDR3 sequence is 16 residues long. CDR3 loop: CASSSNSRDRANGYTF. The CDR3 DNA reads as TGTGCCAGCAGCTCAAACAGCCGGGACAGGGCCAATGGCTACACCTTC. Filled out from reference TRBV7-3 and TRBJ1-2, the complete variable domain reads GAGVSQTPSNKVTEKGKYVELRCDPISGHTALYWYRQSLGQGPEFLIYFQGTGAADDSGLPNDRFFAVRPEGSVSTLKIQRTERGDSAVYLCASSSNSRDRANGYTFGSGTRLTVV.